Listed below are T cell receptor beta chains from one sample, sequenced in a study of neoadjuvant anti-PD-1 for oral cavity cancer. Clones were sequenced by immunoSEQ multiplex PCR, and TCRdb holds only the in-frame ones, with some missing. Of some 8,200 clones in the sample, roughly 70% were seen once. The sequencing here drew on PBMCs, taken after nivolumab (anti-PD-1) treatment. These TCRs come from a person aged 35 to 85 with oral cavity squamous cell carcinoma. Each CDR3 is given with its conserved first and last residue. D genes are given only for firm matches. Clone size is stated in some rows and not others, as once, few, many or a class when expanded.

abundance,v_gene,j_gene,d_gene,CDR3aa,CDR3nt
NA,TRBV6-1,TRBJ2-7,TRBD1,CASSYGQGDYEQYF,TGTGCCAGCAGTTATGGGCAGGGGGACTACGAGCAGTACTTC
few,TRBV4-1,TRBJ2-7,TRBD2,CASSQGLRGGSDEQYF,TGCGCCAGCAGCCAAGGGCTAAGGGGCGGGAGCGACGAGCAGTACTTC
once,TRBV19,TRBJ1-2,NA,CASSIAPTGIVYGYTF,TGTGCCAGTAGTATAGCCCCGACAGGAATCGTCTATGGCTACACCTTC
NA,TRBV19,TRBJ1-1,NA,CASSIQVDTEAFF,TGTGCCAGTAGTATACAGGTGGACACTGAAGCTTTCTTT
NA,TRBV5-1,TRBJ2-5,NA,CASSTPEDSLVSQETQYF,TGCGCCAGCAGCACACCCGAAGACAGCCTTGTCAGCCAAGAGACCCAGTACTTC
NA,TRBV15,TRBJ1-1,TRBD1,CATSKDRHSEYEAFF,TGTGCCACCAGCAAGGACAGGCACTCCGAGTATGAAGCTTTCTTT
few,TRBV2,TRBJ1-6,TRBD1,CASSQYPAGTGVSPLHF,TGTGCCAGCAGTCAATACCCGGCGGGGACAGGGGTCTCACCCCTCCACTTT
NA,TRBV18,TRBJ2-7,TRBD2,CASSPSGGAYEQYF,TGTGCCAGCTCACCTAGCGGGGGGGCCTACGAGCAGTACTTC
NA,TRBV5-5,TRBJ1-6,TRBD1,CASTRTGQSSYNSPLHF,TGTGCCAGCACCAGGACAGGACAAAGCTCCTATAATTCACCCCTCCACTTT
NA,TRBV6-5,TRBJ1-1,NA,CASRTDIWNTEAFF,TGTGCCAGCAGAACGGACATTTGGAACACTGAAGCTTTCTTT
NA,TRBV18,TRBJ2-5,NA,CASSPTTGSETQYF,TGTGCCAGCTCACCGACGACAGGATCAGAGACCCAGTACTTC